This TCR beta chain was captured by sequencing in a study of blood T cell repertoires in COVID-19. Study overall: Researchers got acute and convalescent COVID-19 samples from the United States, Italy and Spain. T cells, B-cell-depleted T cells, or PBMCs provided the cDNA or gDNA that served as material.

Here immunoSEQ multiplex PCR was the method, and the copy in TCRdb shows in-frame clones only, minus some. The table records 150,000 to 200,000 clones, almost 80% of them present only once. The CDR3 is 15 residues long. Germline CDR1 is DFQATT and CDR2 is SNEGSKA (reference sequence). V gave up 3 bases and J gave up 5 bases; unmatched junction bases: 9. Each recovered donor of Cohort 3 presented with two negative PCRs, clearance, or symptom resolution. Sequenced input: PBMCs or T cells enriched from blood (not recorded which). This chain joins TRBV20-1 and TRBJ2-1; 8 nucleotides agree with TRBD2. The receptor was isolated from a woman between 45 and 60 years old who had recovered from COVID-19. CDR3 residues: CSASIPGGRNNEQFF. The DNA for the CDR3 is TGCAGTGCTAGTATCCCCGGCGGGAGGAACAATGAGCAGTTCTTC.